Following are 10 T cell receptor beta chains from one sample sequenced in a study of cytotoxic CD8 clonotypes in ibrutinib-treated CLL. The assay was immunoSEQ multiplex PCR, and TCRdb's table has in-frame clones only and misses some. Of 110,000 to 150,000 clones listed, 70% to 80% are singletons. The sequencing used PBMCs, collected after 12 months of ibrutinib treatment. These receptors all come from a human donor with chronic lymphocytic leukemia.

V is TRBV7-2 and J is TRBJ2-1; 8 nucleotides agree with TRBD2. CDR3 length equals 15 residues. Germline V gives CDR1 SGHTA, CDR2 FQGNSA. J gave up 3 bases and V 0 bases, and 1 base lay outside the gene matches. The CDR3 here is CASSLASGVYNEQFF. The CDR3 nucleotides are TGTGCCAGCAGCTTAGCTAGCGGGGTCTACAATGAGCAGTTCTTC. The full variable domain, rest sourced from reference TRBV7-2 and TRBJ2-1, is GAGVSQSPSNKVTEKGKDVELRCDPISGHTALYWYRQSLGQGLEFLIYFQGNSAPDKSGLPSDRFSAERTGGSVSTLTIQRTQQEDSAVYLCASSLASGVYNEQFFGPGTRLTVL.

The chain has TRBV5-1 and TRBJ1-1; 9 positions match TRBD1. Germline V CDR1 and CDR2: SGHRS, YFSETQ. This CDR3 spans 15 amino acids. The V gene end was trimmed by 4 bases and the J gene end by 4 bases; junction bases not matched to a gene: 8. In nucleotides, the CDR3 is TGCGCCAGCAGCCCGCGACAGGGGGGATTCACTGAAGCTTTCTTT. Residues: CASSPRQGGFTEAFF.

V is TRBV7-9 and J is TRBJ2-7; D is unresolved. The CDR3 is 12 amino acids. V lost 5 bases to trimming and J lost 4 bases, with 9 bases between them. In germline, CDR1 is SEHNR, CDR2 FQNEAQ (reference sequence). Here the CDR3 DNA reads TGTGCCAGCAGCCCATTGCCATACGAGCAGTACTTC. Translated: CASSPLPYEQYF.

Only one count was recorded for this clone. V gene TRBV5-4 combines with J gene TRBJ2-7; TRBD2 aligns across 14 bases. J gave up 1 base and V 4 bases, and 10 bases lay outside the gene matches. Germline-derived CDR1 and CDR2 are SGHNT and YYREEE (reference sequence). The length of the CDR3 is 18 residues. CDR3 loop: CASSPGQGLAGVSYEQYF. In DNA, the CDR3 is TGTGCCAGCAGCCCGGGACAGGGACTAGCGGGAGTTTCCTACGAGCAGTACTTC.

This clone was seen a handful of times. The chain carries TRBV5-6 and TRBJ1-1, with 9 bases lining up with TRBD1. The CDR3 is 14 amino acids. V gave up 4 bases and J gave up 7 bases; unmatched junction bases: 8. Germline-derived CDR1 and CDR2 are SGHDT and YYEEEE. CDR3 residues: CASSPGTGLREAFF. CDR3 DNA: TGTGCCAGCAGCCCCGGGACAGGGCTCCGTGAAGCTTTCTTT.

The chain joins TRBV7-2 to TRBJ1-3; TRBD1 aligns across 7 bases. This CDR3 spans 16 amino acids. The J segment lost 0 bases and the V segment lost 0 bases, leaving 2 bases of the junction unmatched. Germline assignment: CDR1 SGHTA and CDR2 FQGNSA. This CDR3 reads CASSLAGGRSGNTIYF. The CDR3 DNA reads TGTGCCAGCAGCTTAGCAGGGGGCCGCTCTGGAAACACCATATATTTT. Based on the CDR3 plus reference TRBV7-2 and TRBJ1-3, the full variable domain is GAGVSQSPSNKVTEKGKDVELRCDPISGHTALYWYRQSLGQGLEFLIYFQGNSAPDKSGLPSDRFSAERTGGSVSTLTIQRTQQEDSAVYLCASSLAGGRSGNTIYFGEGSWLTVV.

The V call is TRBV10-1, the J call TRBJ2-1; TRBD2 matches 10 bases. Germline trimming cut 6 bases from V and 7 bases from J; bases unmatched to any gene: 6. CDR3 size: 14 residues. Germline V CDR1 and CDR2: WNHNN, SYGVQD (reference sequence). Written as DNA, the CDR3 is TGCGCCAGCAGCCCCAGCGGGAGGGTTAATGAGCAGTTCTTC. Residues: CASSPSGRVNEQFF.

This chain uses TRBV7-3 with TRBJ2-5, with D unresolved. The CDR3 spans 13 residues. Between the trimmed V and J ends, which lost 5 bases and 4 bases, there was a span of 11 bases. Germline V CDR1 and CDR2: SGHTA, FQGTGA. CDR3 amino acids: CASSPGPGETQYF. The CDR3 coding sequence is TGTGCCAGCAGCCCGGGTCCTGGAGAGACCCAGTACTTC.

V usage is TRBV4-1 and J usage is TRBJ1-5; 7 bases agree with TRBD1. The CDR3 has 17 amino acids. Trimming cost V 4 bases and J 0 bases; bases outside gene matches: 9. Germline-derived CDR1 and CDR2 are MGHRA and YSYEKL. The CDR3: CASSPSDRDYSNQPQHF. DNA of the CDR3: TGCGCCAGCAGCCCTTCAGACAGGGACTATAGCAATCAGCCCCAGCATTTT.

This chain joins TRBV5-5 and TRBJ2-5; 7 positions agree with TRBD2. In germline, CDR1 is SGHKS, CDR2 YYEKEE (reference sequence). V lost 6 bases to trimming and J lost 4 bases; unmatched junction nucleotides: 9. The CDR3 has 14 residues. The CDR3 DNA reads TGTGCCAGCACCCAGCCGGGGGGTGGAGAGACCCAGTACTTC. This translates into CASTQPGGGETQYF.